This TCR beta chain was sequenced during a study of T cell responses to AZD1222 COVID-19 vaccine. Background on the study: Timing groups of about 4 and about 12 weeks for second doses were pooled.

Remarks on this clone: Its antigen is still unknown.

Profiling relied on immunoSEQ multiplex PCR, and the TCRdb table lists in-frame clones only, not all of them. Among 140,000 to 150,000 clones listed, 85% to 95% were seen once. Study conclusions and caveats: Rises in breadth and depth of Spike-specific TCRs came after two AZD1222 doses. White British ancestry dominated among donors, who included more females, and clonal diversity was possibly underestimated. Researchers report vaccine-associated CD4 TCRs spanning spike, with dominance at 160-218 and 743-854.

Trimming took 6 bases from V and 5 from J, leaving 17 bases between them. The CDR3 sequence is 14 residues long. The germline V gene has CDR1 MNHEY and CDR2 SMNVEV (reference sequence). Sample: peripheral blood, taken on day 0 of AZD1222 vaccination. The TCR originated in an adult in good health. V and J are TRBV27 and TRBJ2-7; D possibly corresponds to TRBD1 (5 bases). Here the CDR3 DNA reads TGTGCCAGCAGGTCCCTTACAGGTCGAAACGAGCAGTACTTC. Translated: CASRSLTGRNEQYF.